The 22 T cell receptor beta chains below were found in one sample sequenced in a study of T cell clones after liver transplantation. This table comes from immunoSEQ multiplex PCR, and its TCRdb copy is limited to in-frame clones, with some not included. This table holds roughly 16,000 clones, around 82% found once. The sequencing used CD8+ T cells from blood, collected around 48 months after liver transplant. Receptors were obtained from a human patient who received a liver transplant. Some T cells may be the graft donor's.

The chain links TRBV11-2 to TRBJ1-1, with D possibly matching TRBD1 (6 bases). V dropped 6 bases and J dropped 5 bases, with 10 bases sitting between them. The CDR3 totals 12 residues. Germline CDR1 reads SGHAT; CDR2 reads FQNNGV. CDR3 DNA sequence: TGTGCCAGCAGACTCCAGGGGACTGAAGCTTTCTTT. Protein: CASRLQGTEAFF.

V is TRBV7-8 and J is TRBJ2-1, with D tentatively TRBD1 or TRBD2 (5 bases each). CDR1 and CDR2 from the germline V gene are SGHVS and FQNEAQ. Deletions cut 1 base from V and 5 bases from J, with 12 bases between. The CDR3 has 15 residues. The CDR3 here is CASSLGGFQNNEQFF. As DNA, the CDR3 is TGTGCCAGCAGCTTAGGGGGGTTCCAAAACAATGAGCAGTTCTTC.

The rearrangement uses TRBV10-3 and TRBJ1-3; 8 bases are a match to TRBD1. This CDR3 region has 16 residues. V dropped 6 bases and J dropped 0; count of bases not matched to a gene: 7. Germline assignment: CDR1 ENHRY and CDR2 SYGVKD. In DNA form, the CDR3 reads TGTGCCATCAGGCCGGGACAGGACTTCTCTGGAAACACCATATATTTT. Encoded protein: CAIRPGQDFSGNTIYF.

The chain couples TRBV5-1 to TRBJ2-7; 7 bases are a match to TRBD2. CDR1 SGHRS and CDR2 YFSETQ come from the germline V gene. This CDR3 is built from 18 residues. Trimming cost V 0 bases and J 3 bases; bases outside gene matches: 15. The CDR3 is CASSLAKAPGGFLYEQYF. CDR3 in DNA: TGCGCCAGCAGCTTGGCAAAGGCGCCCGGGGGGTTCCTCTACGAGCAGTACTTC.

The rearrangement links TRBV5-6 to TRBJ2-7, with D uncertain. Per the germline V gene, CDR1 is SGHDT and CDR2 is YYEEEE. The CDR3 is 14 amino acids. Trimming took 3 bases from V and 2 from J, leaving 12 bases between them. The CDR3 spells CASSWGGRPYEQYF. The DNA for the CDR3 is TGTGCCAGCAGCTGGGGTGGTCGACCCTACGAGCAGTACTTC.

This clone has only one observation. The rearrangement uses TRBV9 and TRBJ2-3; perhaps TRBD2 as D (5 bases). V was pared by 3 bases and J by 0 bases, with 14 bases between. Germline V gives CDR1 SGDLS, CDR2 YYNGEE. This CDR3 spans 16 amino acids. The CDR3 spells CASSASQRSSTDTQYF. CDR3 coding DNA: TGTGCCAGCAGCGCCTCACAGCGGTCTAGCACAGATACGCAGTATTTT. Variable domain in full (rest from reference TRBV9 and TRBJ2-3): DSGVTQTPKHLITATGQRVTLRCSPRSGDLSVYWYQQSLDQGLQFLIQYYNGEERAKGNILERFSAQQFPDLHSELNLSSLELGDSALYFCASSASQRSSTDTQYFGPGTRLTVL.

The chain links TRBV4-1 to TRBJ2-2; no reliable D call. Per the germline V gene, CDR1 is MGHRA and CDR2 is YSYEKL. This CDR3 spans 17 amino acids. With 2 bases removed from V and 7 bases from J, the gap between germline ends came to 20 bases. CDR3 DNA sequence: TGCGCCAGCAGCCAACCCTTCATGTGGGTGGGTGGCGGGGAGCTGTTTTTT. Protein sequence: CASSQPFMWVGGGELFF.

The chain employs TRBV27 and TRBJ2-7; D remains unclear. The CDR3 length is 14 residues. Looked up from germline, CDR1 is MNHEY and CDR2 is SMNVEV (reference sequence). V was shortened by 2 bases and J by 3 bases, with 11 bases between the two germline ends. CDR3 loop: CASSLGQTYYEQYF. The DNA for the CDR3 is TGTGCCAGCAGTTTAGGGCAGACTTACTACGAGCAGTACTTC.

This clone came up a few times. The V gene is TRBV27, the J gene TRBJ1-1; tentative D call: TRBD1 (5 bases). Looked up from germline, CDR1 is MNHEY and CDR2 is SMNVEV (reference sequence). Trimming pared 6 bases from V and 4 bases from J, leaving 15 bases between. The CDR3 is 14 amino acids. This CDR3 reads CASSISGAVTEAFF. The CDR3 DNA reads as TGTGCCAGCAGCATCTCCGGGGCGGTCACTGAAGCTTTCTTT.

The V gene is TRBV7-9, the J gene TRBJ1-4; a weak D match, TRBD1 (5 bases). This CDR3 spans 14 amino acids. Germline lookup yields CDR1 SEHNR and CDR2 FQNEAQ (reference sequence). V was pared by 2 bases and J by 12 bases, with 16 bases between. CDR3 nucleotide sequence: TGTGCCAGCAGCTTAACCAGGGAGGCGGTAGAACTGTTTTTT. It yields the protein CASSLTREAVELFF.

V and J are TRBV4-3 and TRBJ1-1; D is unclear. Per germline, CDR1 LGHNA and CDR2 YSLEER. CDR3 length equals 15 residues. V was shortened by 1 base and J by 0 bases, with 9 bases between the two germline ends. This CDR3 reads CASSQGRGLNTEAFF. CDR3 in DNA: TGCGCCAGCAGCCAAGGACGGGGTTTGAACACTGAAGCTTTCTTT.

DNA for the CDR3: TGTGCCAGCAGCTCCCCCCGGGGGGCGATTTACAAAAACATTCAGTACTTC. Translation gives CASSSPRGAIYKNIQYF. The chain recombines TRBV7-3 with TRBJ2-4, with D possibly matching TRBD2 (7 bases). There are 17 residues in the CDR3. V lost 4 bases and J lost 3, with 19 bases in between. The germline V gene encodes CDR1 SGHTA and CDR2 FQGTGA. The variable domain in full, completed from reference TRBV7-3 and TRBJ2-4, reads GAGVSQTPSNKVTEKGKYVELRCDPISGHTALYWYRQSLGQGPEFLIYFQGTGAADDSGLPNDRFFAVRPEGSVSTLKIQRTERGDSAVYLCASSSPRGAIYKNIQYFGAGTRLSVL.

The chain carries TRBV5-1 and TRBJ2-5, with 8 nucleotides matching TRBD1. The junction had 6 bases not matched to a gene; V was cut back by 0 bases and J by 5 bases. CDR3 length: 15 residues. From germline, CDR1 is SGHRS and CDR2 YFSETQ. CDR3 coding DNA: TGCGCCAGCAGCTTGGGACAGGGGATGAGGGAGACCCAGTACTTC. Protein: CASSLGQGMRETQYF. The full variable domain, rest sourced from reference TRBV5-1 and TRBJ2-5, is KAGVTQTPRYLIKTRGQQVTLSCSPISGHRSVSWYQQTPGQGLQFLFEYFSETQRNKGNFPGRFSGRQFSNSRSEMNVSTLELGDSALYLCASSLGQGMRETQYFGPGTRLLVL.

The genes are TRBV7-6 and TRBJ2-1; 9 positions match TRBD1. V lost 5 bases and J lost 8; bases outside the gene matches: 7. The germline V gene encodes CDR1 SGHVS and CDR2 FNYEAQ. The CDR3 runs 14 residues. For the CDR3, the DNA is TGTGCCAGCAGCCCATGGACAGGGGTCTATGAGCAGTTCTTC. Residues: CASSPWTGVYEQFF. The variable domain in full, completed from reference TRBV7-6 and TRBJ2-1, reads GAGVSQSPRYKVTKRGQDVALRCDPISGHVSLYWYRQALGQGPEFLTYFNYEAQQDKSGLPNDRFSAERPEGSISTLTIQRTEQRDSAMYRCASSPWTGVYEQFFGPGTRLTVL.

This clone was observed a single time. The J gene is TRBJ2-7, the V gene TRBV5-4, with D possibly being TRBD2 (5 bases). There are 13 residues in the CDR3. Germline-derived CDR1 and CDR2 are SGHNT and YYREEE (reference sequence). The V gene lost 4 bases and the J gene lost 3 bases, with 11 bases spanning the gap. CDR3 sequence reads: CASSNSGIYEQYF. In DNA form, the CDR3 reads TGTGCCAGCAGCAACTCGGGGATCTACGAGCAGTACTTC.

CDR3 sequence: CASSLNPPNQPQHF. The CDR3 DNA is TGTGCCAGCAGCTTAAATCCCCCAAATCAGCCCCAGCATTTT. The chain has TRBV7-2 and TRBJ1-5, with unresolved D. Trimming removed 2 bases from V and 4 bases from J, with 9 bases in between. The germline V gene has CDR1 SGHTA and CDR2 FQGNSA. This CDR3 is 14 amino acids long.

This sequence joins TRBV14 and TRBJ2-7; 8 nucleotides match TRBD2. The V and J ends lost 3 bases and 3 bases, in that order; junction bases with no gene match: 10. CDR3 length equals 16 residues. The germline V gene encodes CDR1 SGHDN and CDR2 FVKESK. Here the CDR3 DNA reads TGTGCCAGCAGCCATATGGGGCGGGAGGCCTACTACGAGCAGTACTTC. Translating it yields CASSHMGREAYYEQYF.

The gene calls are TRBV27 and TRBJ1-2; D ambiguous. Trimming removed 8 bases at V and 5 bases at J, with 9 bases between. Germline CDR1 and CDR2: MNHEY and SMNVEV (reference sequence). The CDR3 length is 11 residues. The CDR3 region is CASGPRYGYTF. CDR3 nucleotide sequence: TGTGCCAGCGGCCCGAGATATGGCTACACCTTC.

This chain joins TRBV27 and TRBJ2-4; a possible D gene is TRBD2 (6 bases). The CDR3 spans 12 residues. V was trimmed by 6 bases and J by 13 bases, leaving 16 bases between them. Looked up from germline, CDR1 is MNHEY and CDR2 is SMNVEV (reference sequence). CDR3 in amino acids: CASSPGRGPQYF. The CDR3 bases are TGTGCCAGCAGCCCCGGGAGAGGCCCACAGTACTTC.

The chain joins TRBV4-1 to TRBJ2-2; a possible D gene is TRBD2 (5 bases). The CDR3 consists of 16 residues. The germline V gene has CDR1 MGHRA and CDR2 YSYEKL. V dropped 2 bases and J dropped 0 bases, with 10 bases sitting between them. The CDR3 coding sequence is TGCGCCAGCAGCCAAAAACTAGTTACGAACACCGGGGAGCTGTTTTTT. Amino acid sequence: CASSQKLVTNTGELFF.

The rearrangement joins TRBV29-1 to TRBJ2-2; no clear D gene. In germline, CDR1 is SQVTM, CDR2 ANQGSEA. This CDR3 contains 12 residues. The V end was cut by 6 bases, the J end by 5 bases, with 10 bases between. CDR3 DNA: TGCAGCGTCGCTGGAGTAACCGGGGAGCTGTTTTTT. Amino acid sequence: CSVAGVTGELFF.

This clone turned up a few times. The CDR3 DNA sequence: TGTGCCAGCAGCGTAGCTACGTCGTACCAAGAGACCCAGTACTTC. Translated: CASSVATSYQETQYF. The chain combines TRBV9 with TRBJ2-5, with no clear D. This CDR3 comprises 15 residues. CDR1 SGDLS and CDR2 YYNGEE come from the germline V gene. V was shortened by 0 bases and J by 0 bases, with 9 bases between the two germline ends. The complete variable domain, with remaining parts taken from reference TRBV9 and TRBJ2-5, reads DSGVTQTPKHLITATGQRVTLRCSPRSGDLSVYWYQQSLDQGLQFLIQYYNGEERAKGNILERFSAQQFPDLHSELNLSSLELGDSALYFCASSVATSYQETQYFGPGTRLLVL.